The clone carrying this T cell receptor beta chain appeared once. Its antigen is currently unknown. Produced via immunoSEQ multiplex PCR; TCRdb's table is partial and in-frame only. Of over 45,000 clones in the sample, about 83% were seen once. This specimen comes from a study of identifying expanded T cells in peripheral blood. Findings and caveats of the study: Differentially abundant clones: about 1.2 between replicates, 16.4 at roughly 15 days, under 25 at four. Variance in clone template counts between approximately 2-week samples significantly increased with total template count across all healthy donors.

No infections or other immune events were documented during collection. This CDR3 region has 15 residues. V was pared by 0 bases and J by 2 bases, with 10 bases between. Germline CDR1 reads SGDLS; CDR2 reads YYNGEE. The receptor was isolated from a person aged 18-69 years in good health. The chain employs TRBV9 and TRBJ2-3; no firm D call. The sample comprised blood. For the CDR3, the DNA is TGTGCCAGCAGCGTAGGAGGCTACTACACAGATACGCAGTATTTT. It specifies CASSVGGYYTDTQYF.